This is a list of T cell receptor beta chains from one sample in a study of T-cell reconstitution after alpha-beta-depleted transplantation in children. TCRdb ran MiXCR on the PCR reads and lists one entry per CDR3 protein. This sample has approximately 490,000 distinct CDR3 sequences; 10% occur once, and the top ten carry 2% to 2.5%. This specimen consisted of PBMCs, obtained before TCRalphabeta/CD19-depleted stem cell transplant. All receptors derive from a child aged 2-15 years with inherited bone marrow failure, due to receive a stem cell transplant. The CDR3 runs from the conserved cysteine through the conserved F or W. D genes are given only for firm matches. Where a row states a size, it is once, few, many or the class of an expanded clone; other rows omit it.

v_call	d_call	clone_size	j_call	cdr3_nt	cdr3_aa
TRBV6-5	TRBD1	few	TRBJ2-6	TGTGCCAGCAGTTACGGACCAGCCGAGGGGGCAGCTGGGGCCAACGTCCTGACTTTC	CASSYGPAEGAAGANVLTF
TRBV24-1	.	many	TRBJ2-1	TGTGCCACCAGTGACCCTGACGCAGGTCGACGTTTTGAGCAGTTCTTC	CATSDPDAGRRFEQFF
TRBV12-3/TRBV12-4	.	many	TRBJ2-3	TGTGCCAGCAGACCCACAGGGTCCCACACAGATACGCAGTATTTT	CASRPTGSHTDTQYF
TRBV29-1	.	.	TRBJ1-2	TGCAGCGTTGAGGATTTTTCAGGGCACACTCTTAACTATGGCTACACCTTC	CSVEDFSGHTLNYGYTF
TRBV19	TRBD1	many	TRBJ2-1	TGTGCCAGTAGTGACTTGGGACAGGTGTACAATGAGCAGTTCTTC	CASSDLGQVYNEQFF
TRBV6-1	.	.	TRBJ1-3	TGTGCCAGCAGTATCACCCCAGGGCGGGGTGGAAACACCATATATTTT	CASSITPGRGGNTIYF
TRBV11-1	TRBD2	many	TRBJ2-2	TGTGCCAGCAGCTCACCGGGGAGGGCCAACACCGGGGAGCTGTTTTTT	CASSSPGRANTGELFF
TRBV20-1	.	many	TRBJ2-3	TGCAGTGCTAGAGGACGCACAGATACGCAGTATTTT	CSARGRTDTQYF
TRBV19	.	few	TRBJ2-3	TGTGCCAGTAGTATTGTCGCGGTAGCAGATACGCAGTATTTT	CASSIVAVADTQYF
TRBV7-2	.	.	TRBJ1-6	TGTGCCAGCAGCTTATGGCCAGATTTCAATTCACCCCTCCACTTT	CASSLWPDFNSPLHF